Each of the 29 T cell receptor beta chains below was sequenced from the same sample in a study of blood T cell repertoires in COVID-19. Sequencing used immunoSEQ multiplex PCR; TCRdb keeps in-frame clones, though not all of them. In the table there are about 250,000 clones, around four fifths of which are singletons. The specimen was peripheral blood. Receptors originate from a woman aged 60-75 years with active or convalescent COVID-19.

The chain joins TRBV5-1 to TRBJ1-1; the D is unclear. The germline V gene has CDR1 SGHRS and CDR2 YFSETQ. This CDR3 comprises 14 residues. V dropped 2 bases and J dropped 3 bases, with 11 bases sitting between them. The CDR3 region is CASSFRDGDTEAFF. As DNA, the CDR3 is TGCGCCAGCAGCTTCCGGGATGGAGACACTGAAGCTTTCTTT.

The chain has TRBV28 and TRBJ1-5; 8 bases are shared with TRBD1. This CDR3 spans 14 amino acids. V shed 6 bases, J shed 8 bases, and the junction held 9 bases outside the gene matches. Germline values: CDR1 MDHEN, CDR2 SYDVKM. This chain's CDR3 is CASRLTGDIKPQHF. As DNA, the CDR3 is TGTGCCAGCAGGCTGACAGGGGATATCAAGCCCCAGCATTTT.

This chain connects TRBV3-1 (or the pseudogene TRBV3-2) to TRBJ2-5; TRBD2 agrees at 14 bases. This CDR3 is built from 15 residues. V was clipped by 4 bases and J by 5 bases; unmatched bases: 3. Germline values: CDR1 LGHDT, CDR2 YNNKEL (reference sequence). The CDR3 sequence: CASSRLAGGPETQYF. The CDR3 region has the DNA TGTGCCAGCAGCCGACTAGCGGGGGGGCCGGAGACCCAGTACTTC.

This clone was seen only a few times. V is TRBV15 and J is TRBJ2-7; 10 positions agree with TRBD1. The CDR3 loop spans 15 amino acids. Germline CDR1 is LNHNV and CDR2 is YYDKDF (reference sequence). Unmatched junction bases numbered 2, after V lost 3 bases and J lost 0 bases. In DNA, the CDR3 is TGTGCCACCAGCAGGCGGGACAGGGGCTCCTACGAGCAGTACTTC. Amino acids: CATSRRDRGSYEQYF.

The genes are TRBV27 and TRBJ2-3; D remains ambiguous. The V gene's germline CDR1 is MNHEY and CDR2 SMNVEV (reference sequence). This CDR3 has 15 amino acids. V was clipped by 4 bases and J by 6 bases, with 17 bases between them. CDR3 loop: CASSSNGLSPDTQYF. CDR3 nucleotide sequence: TGTGCCAGCAGTTCCAACGGTCTAAGCCCTGATACGCAGTATTTT.

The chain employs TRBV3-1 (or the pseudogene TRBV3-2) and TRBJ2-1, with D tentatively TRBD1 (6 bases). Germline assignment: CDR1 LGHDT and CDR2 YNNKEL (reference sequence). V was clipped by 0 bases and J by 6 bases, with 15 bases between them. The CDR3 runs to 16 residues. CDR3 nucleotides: TGTGCCAGCAGCCAAGAATCCAGTCGACAGGTCAATGAGCAGTTCTTC. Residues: CASSQESSRQVNEQFF.

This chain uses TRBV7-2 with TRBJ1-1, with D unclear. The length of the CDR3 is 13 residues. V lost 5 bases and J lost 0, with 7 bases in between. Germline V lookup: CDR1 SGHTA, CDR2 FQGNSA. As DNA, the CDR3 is TGTGCCAGCAGCCTAATGATGAACACTGAAGCTTTCTTT. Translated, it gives CASSLMMNTEAFF.

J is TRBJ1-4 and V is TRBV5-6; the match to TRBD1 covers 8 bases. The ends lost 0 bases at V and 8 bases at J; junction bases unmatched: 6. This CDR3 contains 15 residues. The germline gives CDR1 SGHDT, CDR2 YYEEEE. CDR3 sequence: CASSLARGLGEKLFF. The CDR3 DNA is TGTGCCAGCAGCTTGGCCAGGGGGCTCGGCGAAAAACTGTTTTTT.

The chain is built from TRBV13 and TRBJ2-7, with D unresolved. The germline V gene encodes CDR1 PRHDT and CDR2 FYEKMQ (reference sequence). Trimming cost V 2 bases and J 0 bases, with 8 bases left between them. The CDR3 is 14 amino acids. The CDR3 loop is CASSLRESSYEQYV. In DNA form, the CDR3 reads TGTGCCAGCAGCTTAAGAGAGAGCTCCTACGAGCAGTACGTC.

The CDR3 sequence: CSVDIGFSGANVLTF. The CDR3 coding sequence is TGCAGCGTTGATATCGGGTTCTCTGGGGCCAACGTCCTGACTTTC. The rearrangement joins TRBV29-1 to TRBJ2-6; D gene ambiguous. The CDR3 length is 15 residues. V lost 3 bases to trimming and J lost 0 bases, with 9 bases between them. Germline CDR1 reads SQVTM; CDR2 reads ANQGSEA.

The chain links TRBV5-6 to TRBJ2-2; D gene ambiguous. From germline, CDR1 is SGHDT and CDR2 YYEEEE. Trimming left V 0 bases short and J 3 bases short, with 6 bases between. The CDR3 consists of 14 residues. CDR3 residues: CASSLDRYTGELFF. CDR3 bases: TGTGCCAGCAGCTTGGATAGATACACCGGGGAGCTGTTTTTT.

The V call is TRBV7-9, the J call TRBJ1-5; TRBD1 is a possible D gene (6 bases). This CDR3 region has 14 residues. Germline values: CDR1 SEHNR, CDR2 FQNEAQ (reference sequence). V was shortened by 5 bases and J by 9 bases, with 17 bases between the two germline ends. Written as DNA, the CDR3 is TGTGCCAGCAGCCGCGGGGGCAGCCTATGGCCCCAGCATTTT. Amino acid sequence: CASSRGGSLWPQHF.

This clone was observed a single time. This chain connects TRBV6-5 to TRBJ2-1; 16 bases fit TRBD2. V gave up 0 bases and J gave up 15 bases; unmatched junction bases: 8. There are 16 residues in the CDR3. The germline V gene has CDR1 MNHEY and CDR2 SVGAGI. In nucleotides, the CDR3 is TGTGCCAGCAGTTACTCGACCGGGACTAGCGGGAGGGTTGCGTTCTTC. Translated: CASSYSTGTSGRVAFF.

The CDR3 DNA is TGTGCCAGCAGTTACGGGGCAGGTTACCATTATGGCTACACCTTC. Amino acid sequence: CASSYGAGYHYGYTF. V and J are TRBV6-5 and TRBJ1-2, with D perhaps TRBD1 (5 bases). CDR1 MNHEY and CDR2 SVGAGI come from the germline V gene. The V and J ends lost 2 bases and 5 bases respectively, with 15 bases between them. The CDR3 is made up of 15 amino acids.

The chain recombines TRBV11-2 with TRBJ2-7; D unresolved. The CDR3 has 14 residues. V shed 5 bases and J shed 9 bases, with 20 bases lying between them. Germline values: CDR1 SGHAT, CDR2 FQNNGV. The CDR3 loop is CASSPLSVVLMQYF. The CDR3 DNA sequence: TGTGCCAGCAGCCCCTTATCGGTCGTCCTCATGCAGTACTTC.

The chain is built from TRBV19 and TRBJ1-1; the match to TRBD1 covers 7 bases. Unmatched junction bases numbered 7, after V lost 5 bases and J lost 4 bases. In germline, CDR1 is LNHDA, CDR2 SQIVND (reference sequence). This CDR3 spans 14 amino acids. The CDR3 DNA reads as TGTGCCAGTAGTCGCGGGACAGAGGCCACTGAAGCTTTCTTT. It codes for CASSRGTEATEAFF. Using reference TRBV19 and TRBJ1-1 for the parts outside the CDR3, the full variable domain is DGGITQSPKYLFRKEGQNVTLSCEQNLNHDAMYWYRQDPGQGLRLIYYSQIVNDFQKGDIAEGYSVSREKKESFPLTVTSAQKNPTAFYLCASSRGTEATEAFFGQGTRLTVV.

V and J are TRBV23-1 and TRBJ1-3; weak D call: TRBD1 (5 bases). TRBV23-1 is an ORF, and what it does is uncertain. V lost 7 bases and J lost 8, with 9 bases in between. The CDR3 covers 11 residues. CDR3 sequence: CASTQGHTIYF. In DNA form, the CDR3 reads TGCGCCAGCACCCAGGGTCACACCATATATTTT.

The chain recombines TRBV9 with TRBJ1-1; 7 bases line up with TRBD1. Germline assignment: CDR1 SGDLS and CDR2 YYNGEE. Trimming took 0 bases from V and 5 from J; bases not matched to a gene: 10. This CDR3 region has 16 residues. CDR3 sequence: CASSVDAGGSETEAFF. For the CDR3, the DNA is TGTGCCAGCAGCGTAGATGCAGGGGGTTCGGAAACTGAAGCTTTCTTT. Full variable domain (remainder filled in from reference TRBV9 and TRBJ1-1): DSGVTQTPKHLITATGQRVTLRCSPRSGDLSVYWYQQSLDQGLQFLIQYYNGEERAKGNILERFSAQQFPDLHSELNLSSLELGDSALYFCASSVDAGGSETEAFFGQGTRLTVV.

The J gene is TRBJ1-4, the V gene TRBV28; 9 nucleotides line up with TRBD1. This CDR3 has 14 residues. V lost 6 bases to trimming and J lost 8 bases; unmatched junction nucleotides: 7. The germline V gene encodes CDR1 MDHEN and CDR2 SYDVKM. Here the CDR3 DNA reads TGTGCCAGCAGCCGACAGGGGGTTAGGGAAAAACTGTTTTTT. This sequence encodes CASSRQGVREKLFF.

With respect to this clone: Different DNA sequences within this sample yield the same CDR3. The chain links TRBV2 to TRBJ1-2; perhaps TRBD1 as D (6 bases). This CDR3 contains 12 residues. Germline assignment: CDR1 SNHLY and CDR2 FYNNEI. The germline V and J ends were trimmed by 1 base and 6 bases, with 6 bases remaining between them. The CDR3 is CASSEDRDGYTF. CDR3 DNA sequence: TGTGCCAGCAGTGAAGACAGGGATGGCTACACCTTC.

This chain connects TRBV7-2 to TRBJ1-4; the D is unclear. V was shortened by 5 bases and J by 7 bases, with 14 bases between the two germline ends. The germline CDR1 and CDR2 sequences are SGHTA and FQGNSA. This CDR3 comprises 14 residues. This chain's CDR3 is CASSLERPGEKLFF. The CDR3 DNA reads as TGTGCCAGCAGCCTCGAGAGGCCGGGTGAAAAACTGTTTTTT.

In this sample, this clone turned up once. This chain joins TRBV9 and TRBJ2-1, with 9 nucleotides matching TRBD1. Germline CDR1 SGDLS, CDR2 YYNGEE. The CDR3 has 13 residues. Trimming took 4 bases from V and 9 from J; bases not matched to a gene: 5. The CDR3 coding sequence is TGTGCCAGCAGCCCCAGGACAGGGGTTGAGCAGTTCTTC. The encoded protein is CASSPRTGVEQFF.

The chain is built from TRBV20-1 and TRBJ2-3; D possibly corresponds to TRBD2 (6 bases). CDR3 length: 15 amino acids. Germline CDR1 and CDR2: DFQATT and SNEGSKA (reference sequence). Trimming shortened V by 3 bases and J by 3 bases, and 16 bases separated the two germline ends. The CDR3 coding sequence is TGCAGTGCTAGTTTGCGGGGCGAAATAACAGATACGCAGTATTTT. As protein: CSASLRGEITDTQYF.

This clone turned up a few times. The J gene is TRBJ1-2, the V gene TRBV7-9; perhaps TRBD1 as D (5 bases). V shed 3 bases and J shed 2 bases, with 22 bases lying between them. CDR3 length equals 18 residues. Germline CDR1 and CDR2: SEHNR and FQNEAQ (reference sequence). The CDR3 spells CASSFSLREDSRNYGYTF. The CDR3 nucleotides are TGTGCCAGCAGCTTTTCGCTCAGGGAAGATAGTAGGAACTATGGCTACACCTTC. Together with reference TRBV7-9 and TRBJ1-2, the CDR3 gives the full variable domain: DTGVSQNPRHKITKRGQNVTFRCDPISEHNRLYWYRQTLGQGPEFLTYFQNEAQLEKSRLLSDRFSAERPKGSFSTLEIQRTEQGDSAMYLCASSFSLREDSRNYGYTFGSGTRLTVV.

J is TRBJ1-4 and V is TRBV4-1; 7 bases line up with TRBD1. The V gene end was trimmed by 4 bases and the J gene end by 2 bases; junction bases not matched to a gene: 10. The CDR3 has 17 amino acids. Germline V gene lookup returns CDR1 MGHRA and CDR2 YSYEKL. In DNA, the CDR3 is TGCGCCAGCAGCCCCTCGTCCAACAGGGGCACTAATGAAAAACTGTTTTTT. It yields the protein CASSPSSNRGTNEKLFF.

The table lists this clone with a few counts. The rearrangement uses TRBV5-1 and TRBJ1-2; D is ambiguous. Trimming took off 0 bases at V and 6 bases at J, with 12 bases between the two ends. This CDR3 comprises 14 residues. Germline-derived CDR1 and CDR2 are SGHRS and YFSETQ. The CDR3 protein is CASSLALQLDGYTF. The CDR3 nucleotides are TGCGCCAGCAGCTTGGCCTTACAGCTGGATGGCTACACCTTC.

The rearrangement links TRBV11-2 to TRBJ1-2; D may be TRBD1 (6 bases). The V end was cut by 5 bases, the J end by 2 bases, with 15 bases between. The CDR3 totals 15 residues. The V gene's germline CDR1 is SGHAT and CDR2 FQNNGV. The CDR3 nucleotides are TGTGCCAGCAGCACCCGGACAGATACCAACTATGGCTACACCTTC. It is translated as CASSTRTDTNYGYTF.

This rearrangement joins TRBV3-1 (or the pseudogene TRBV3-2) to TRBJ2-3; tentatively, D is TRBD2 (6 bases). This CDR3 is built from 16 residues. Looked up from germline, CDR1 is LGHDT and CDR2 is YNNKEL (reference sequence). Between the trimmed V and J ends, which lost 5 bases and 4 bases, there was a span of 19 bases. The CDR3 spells CASSGRELQGPDTQYF. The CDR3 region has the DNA TGTGCCAGCAGCGGTCGGGAGCTCCAAGGTCCAGATACGCAGTATTTT.

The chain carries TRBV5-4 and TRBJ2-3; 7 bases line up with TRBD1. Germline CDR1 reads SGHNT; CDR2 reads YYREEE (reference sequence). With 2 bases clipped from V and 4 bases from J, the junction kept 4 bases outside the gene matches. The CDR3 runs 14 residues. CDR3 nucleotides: TGTGCCAGCAGCTTAACAGGGGCGGCAGATACGCAGTATTTT. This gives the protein CASSLTGAADTQYF.